This T cell receptor (beta chain) was sequenced for a study of blood T cell repertoires in COVID-19. As for the study in general: The samples span acute and convalescent COVID-19 from the United States, Italy and Spain. PBMCs, B-cell-depleted T cells, or T cells provided the cDNA or gDNA that made up the material.

The germline CDR1 and CDR2 sequences are MRHNA and SNTAGT. Trimming removed 6 bases at V and 3 bases at J, with 12 bases between. The CDR3 is 14 amino acids. Original analysis: How many nucleated cells were present was estimated from reference gene primer amplification. TCRdb's copy holds only in-frame clones and misses some; the assay was immunoSEQ multiplex PCR. Clonal size and the V and J genes are those of that table, whereas D and trimming came from the DNA. The sample has over 150,000 clones, approximately 88% seen once. The source of this sequence is a man aged 18 to 29 with active or convalescent COVID-19. This chain links TRBV6-4 with TRBJ1-5; tentative D call: TRBD1 (6 bases). The sample was peripheral blood. CDR3 DNA sequence: TGTGCCAGCAGCAAGGACAGCTCCAATCAGCCCCAGCATTTT. Residues: CASSKDSSNQPQHF.